This T cell receptor beta chain was sequenced for a study of T cell repertoires in cytomegalovirus infection. This clonotype occurred a few times. The J segment lost 4 bases and the V segment lost 2 bases, leaving 9 bases of the junction unmatched. Germline loops: CDR1 SGDLS, CDR2 YYNGEE. This CDR3 contains 17 residues. TCRdb used MiXCR to reprocess the reads, holding one entry per CDR3 protein. The table lists fewer than 550,000 distinct CDR3 sequences, approximately 15% of them singletons. Material: CD8+ T cells from PBMCs. The chain uses TRBV9 and TRBJ2-1; 10 nucleotides agree with TRBD2. The receptor's source is a human donor in good health (CMV status not recorded). Some clones in this sample may be carry-over from other donors' samples. CDR3 loop: CASSVRPGTSEYNEQFF. CDR3 bases: TGTGCCAGCAGCGTTCGGCCCGGGACTAGCGAGTACAATGAGCAGTTCTTC.